The 9 T cell receptor beta chains reported below all come from one sample, sequenced in a study of blood T cell repertoires in COVID-19. Profiling relied on immunoSEQ multiplex PCR, and the TCRdb table lists in-frame clones only, not all of them. The sample gives approximately 100,000 clones, 75% to 90% of which show up once; 5.5% to 8.5% is in the top ten. The specimen was peripheral blood. The receptor source for this set is a woman in her forties or fifties with acute or convalescent COVID-19.

This chain joins TRBV19 and TRBJ2-1; TRBD2 might be the D (5 bases). Germline CDR1 is LNHDA and CDR2 is SQIVND (reference sequence). The CDR3 totals 14 residues. Between the trimmed V and J ends, which lost 5 bases and 1 base, there was a span of 9 bases. This CDR3 reads CASSPPGSYNEQFF. The CDR3 DNA sequence: TGTGCCAGTAGTCCGCCGGGATCCTACAATGAGCAGTTCTTC.

The chain combines TRBV29-1 with TRBJ1-6; no clear D gene. Germline CDR1 reads SQVTM; CDR2 reads ANQGSEA. The CDR3 contains 17 residues. V lost 6 bases and J lost 0, with 18 bases in between. DNA for the CDR3: TGCAGCGTCGCTACCGGACTGTTAAGCTCCTATAATTCACCCCTCCACTTT. It is translated as CSVATGLLSSYNSPLHF.

The chain links TRBV5-4 to TRBJ2-7; 7 bases map to TRBD1. Trimming took 0 bases from V and 3 from J; bases not matched to a gene: 9. The CDR3 runs to 16 residues. From germline, CDR1 is SGHNT and CDR2 YYREEE (reference sequence). CDR3 residues: CASSLGGTASHYEQYF. The CDR3 DNA sequence: TGTGCCAGCAGCTTGGGGGGGACAGCCTCCCACTACGAGCAGTACTTC. Drawing the rest from reference TRBV5-4 and TRBJ2-7, the complete variable domain is ETGVTQSPTHLIKTRGQQVTLRCSSQSGHNTVSWYQQALGQGPQFIFQYYREEENGRGNFPPRFSGLQFPNYSSELNVNALELDDSALYLCASSLGGTASHYEQYFGPGTRLTVT.

The chain couples TRBV10-1 to TRBJ2-1; TRBD2 matches at 10 bases. CDR3 length: 13 residues. The germline CDR1 and CDR2 sequences are WNHNN and SYGVQD (reference sequence). With 6 bases clipped from V and 8 bases from J, the junction kept 4 bases outside the gene matches. The CDR3 DNA is TGCGCCAGCAGGCCAGCGGGGGGGCATGAGCAGTTCTTC. This gives the protein CASRPAGGHEQFF.

J is TRBJ2-1 and V is TRBV3-1 (or the pseudogene TRBV3-2); 9 bases map to TRBD1. The CDR3 is made up of 14 amino acids. Trimming removed 2 bases from V and 9 bases from J; junction bases left unmatched: 5. Germline V lookup: CDR1 LGHDT, CDR2 YNNKEL (reference sequence). The CDR3 coding sequence is TGTGCCAGCAGCCAACGGGACAGGGTTGGTGAGCAGTTCTTC. Its protein product is CASSQRDRVGEQFF.

This clone was recorded only once. V gene TRBV4-2 combines with J gene TRBJ2-7; D gene ambiguous. Trimming removed 3 bases from V and 0 bases from J, with 6 bases in between. Looked up from germline, CDR1 is LGHNA and CDR2 is YNFKEQ. The CDR3 sequence is 13 residues long. The CDR3 region is CASSQSNSYEQYF. DNA for the CDR3: TGTGCCAGCAGCCAGAGCAACTCCTACGAGCAGTACTTC.

The chain carries TRBV7-9 and TRBJ2-5, with a weak D call TRBD2 (6 bases). Per germline, CDR1 SEHNR and CDR2 FQNEAQ (reference sequence). This CDR3 region has 15 residues. V shed 5 bases and J shed 2 bases, with 15 bases lying between them. CDR3 sequence reads: CASSNPGAGQETQYF. As DNA, the CDR3 is TGTGCCAGCAGCAACCCCGGTGCGGGGCAAGAGACCCAGTACTTC.

The chain employs TRBV4-1 and TRBJ2-1; TRBD2 aligns across 8 bases. CDR3 length: 15 residues. Per germline, CDR1 MGHRA and CDR2 YSYEKL. V lost 4 bases and J lost 9; bases outside the gene matches: 11. CDR3 protein: CASSREGGLGFEQFF. The CDR3 DNA sequence: TGCGCCAGCAGCCGCGAGGGGGGACTAGGATTTGAGCAGTTCTTC.

The chain is built from TRBV6-1 and TRBJ1-2; D gene uncertain. Germline assignment: CDR1 MNHNS and CDR2 SASEGT. The CDR3 loop spans 15 amino acids. V was pared by 2 bases and J by 4 bases, with 14 bases between. The CDR3 loop is CASSEREGMFYGYTF. In DNA, the CDR3 is TGTGCCAGCAGTGAACGGGAGGGTATGTTCTATGGCTACACCTTC.